Following are 9 T cell receptor beta chains from one sample sequenced in a study of blood T cell repertoires in COVID-19. The protocol was immunoSEQ multiplex PCR, while the TCRdb copy is restricted to in-frame clones and leaves out a portion. The table lists around 140,000 clones, about 81% of them singletons. Sequences were obtained from peripheral blood. These receptors came from a woman older than 75 with acute or convalescent COVID-19.

The rearrangement links TRBV5-1 to TRBJ1-1; D is possibly TRBD1 (5 bases). Trimming shortened V by 0 bases and J by 11 bases, and 14 bases separated the two germline ends. This CDR3 has 13 amino acids. CDR1 is SGHRS, CDR2 YFSETQ, per germline. The CDR3 reads CASSLDAGRGAFF. The CDR3 region has the DNA TGCGCCAGCAGCTTGGATGCAGGGCGGGGCGCTTTCTTT. Variable domain in full (rest from reference TRBV5-1 and TRBJ1-1): KAGVTQTPRYLIKTRGQQVTLSCSPISGHRSVSWYQQTPGQGLQFLFEYFSETQRNKGNFPGRFSGRQFSNSRSEMNVSTLELGDSALYLCASSLDAGRGAFFGQGTRLTVV.

CDR3 in DNA: TGTGCCAGCAGCCCGCGACAGGATAGCGGGAGTGAGCAGTTCTTC. Translating it yields CASSPRQDSGSEQFF. The chain couples TRBV7-2 to TRBJ2-1, with 9 bases aligning to TRBD2. This CDR3 is built from 15 residues. Losses at the gene ends were 5 bases for V and 9 bases for J; bases not matched to a gene: 11. Germline V lookup: CDR1 SGHTA, CDR2 FQGNSA.

The gene calls are TRBV5-4 and TRBJ2-3; TRBD1 might be the D (6 bases). Germline CDR1 reads SGHNT; CDR2 reads YYREEE (reference sequence). V was pared by 4 bases and J by 10 bases, with 13 bases between. The CDR3 contains 12 residues. The CDR3: CASSGTGSAQYF. CDR3 sequence (DNA): TGTGCCAGCAGCGGAACAGGGTCAGCGCAGTATTTT.

This chain links TRBV5-5 with TRBJ2-7; 9 nucleotides agree with TRBD1. CDR3 size: 13 residues. From germline, CDR1 is SGHKS and CDR2 YYEKEE (reference sequence). With V trimmed by 5 bases and J by 3 bases, 3 bases remained unmatched. The CDR3 DNA follows: TGTGCCAGCAGTCGACAGGGGGACTACGAGCAGTACTTC. Encoded protein: CASSRQGDYEQYF.

V gene TRBV30 combines with J gene TRBJ2-7; D is undetermined. V was shortened by 3 bases and J by 3 bases, with 9 bases between the two germline ends. The germline V gene has CDR1 GTSNPN and CDR2 SVGIG (reference sequence). CDR3 length equals 12 residues. DNA of the CDR3: TGTGCCTGGAGCCGTGAGCTCTACGAGCAGTACTTC. Protein sequence: CAWSRELYEQYF.

J is TRBJ2-1 and V is TRBV5-4, with TRBD2 matching 10 bases. Germline CDR1 and CDR2: SGHNT and YYREEE (reference sequence). The CDR3 has 19 amino acids. Losses at the gene ends were 4 bases for V and 6 bases for J; bases not matched to a gene: 19. The CDR3 coding sequence is TGTGCCAGCAGCCGGGGGGCTAGCGGGAGATTCGAGGGAGGCAATGAGCAGTTCTTC. Amino acids: CASSRGASGRFEGGNEQFF.

J is TRBJ1-5 and V is TRBV27; D perhaps matches TRBD1 (5 bases). V lost 6 bases and J lost 4, with 16 bases in between. Germline loops: CDR1 MNHEY, CDR2 SMNVEV (reference sequence). The CDR3 is 15 amino acids. CDR3 nucleotide sequence: TGTGCCAGCAGCCCTACGGCAGGGTTGAATCAGCCCCAGCATTTT. Translating it yields CASSPTAGLNQPQHF.

This chain connects TRBV20-1 to TRBJ1-2; D may be TRBD1 (5 bases). The germline V and J ends were trimmed by 3 bases and 2 bases, with 13 bases remaining between them. CDR1 is DFQATT and CDR2 is SNEGSKA in the germline V gene (reference sequence). The CDR3 spans 14 residues. The DNA of the CDR3 is TGCAGTGCTAGTAAACGGGGGATGAACTATGGCTACACCTTC. Amino acids: CSASKRGMNYGYTF.

The chain links TRBV13 to TRBJ1-6; 8 nucleotides match TRBD1. CDR3 size: 15 residues. The germline V gene has CDR1 PRHDT and CDR2 FYEKMQ (reference sequence). With V trimmed by 4 bases and J by 9 bases, 8 bases remained unmatched. CDR3 sequence reads: CASSSRTGMGSPLHF. Written as DNA, the CDR3 is TGTGCCAGCAGCTCCCGGACAGGGATGGGTTCACCCCTCCACTTT.